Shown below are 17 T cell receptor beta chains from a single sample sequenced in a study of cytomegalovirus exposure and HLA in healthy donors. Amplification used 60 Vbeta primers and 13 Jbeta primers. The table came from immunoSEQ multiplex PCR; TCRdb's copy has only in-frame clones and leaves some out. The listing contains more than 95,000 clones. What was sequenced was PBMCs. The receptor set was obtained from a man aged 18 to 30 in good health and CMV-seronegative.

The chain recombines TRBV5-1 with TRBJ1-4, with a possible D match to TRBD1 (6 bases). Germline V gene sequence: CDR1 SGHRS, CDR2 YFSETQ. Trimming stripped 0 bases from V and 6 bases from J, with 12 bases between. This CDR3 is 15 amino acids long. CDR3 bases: TGCGCCAGCAGCTTGGGTCAGGGGTGGGATGAAAAACTGTTTTTT. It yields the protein CASSLGQGWDEKLFF.

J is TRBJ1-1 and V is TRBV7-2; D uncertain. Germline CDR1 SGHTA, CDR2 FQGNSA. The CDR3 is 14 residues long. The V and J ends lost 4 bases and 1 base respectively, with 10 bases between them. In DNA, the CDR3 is TGTGCCAGCAGCTCCCCAGAGCGGAACACTGAAGCTTTCTTT. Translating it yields CASSSPERNTEAFF.

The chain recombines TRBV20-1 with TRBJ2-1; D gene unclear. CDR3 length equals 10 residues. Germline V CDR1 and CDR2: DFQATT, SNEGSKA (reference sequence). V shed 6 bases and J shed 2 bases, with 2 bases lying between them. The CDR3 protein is CSAAYNEQFF. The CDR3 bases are TGCAGTGCCGCCTACAATGAGCAGTTCTTC.

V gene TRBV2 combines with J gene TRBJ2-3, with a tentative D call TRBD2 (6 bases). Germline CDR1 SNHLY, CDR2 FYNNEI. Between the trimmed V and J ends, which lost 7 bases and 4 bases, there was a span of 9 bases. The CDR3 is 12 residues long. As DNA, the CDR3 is TGTGCCAGCATGGGACTGGCAGATACGCAGTATTTT. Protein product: CASMGLADTQYF.

Here the CDR3 DNA reads TGTGCCAGTAAGGGGAGCAATCAGCCCCAGCATTTT. Translating gives CASKGSNQPQHF. The chain couples TRBV19 to TRBJ1-5; TRBD1 is a possible D gene (5 bases). Germline V gene sequence: CDR1 LNHDA, CDR2 SQIVND (reference sequence). Trimming removed 7 bases at V and 1 base at J, with 5 bases between. There are 12 residues in the CDR3.

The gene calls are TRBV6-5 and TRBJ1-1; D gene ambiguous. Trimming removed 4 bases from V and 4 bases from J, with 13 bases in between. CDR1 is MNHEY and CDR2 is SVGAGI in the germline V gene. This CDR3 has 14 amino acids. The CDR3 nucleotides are TGTGCCAGCAGTTTCTCGGACTTGGTCACTGAAGCTTTCTTT. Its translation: CASSFSDLVTEAFF.

Here the CDR3 reads CASSLGWDSKNSYEQYF. The CDR3 DNA is TGTGCCAGCAGCTTAGGTTGGGACTCTAAAAACTCCTACGAGCAGTACTTC. This chain connects TRBV7-6 to TRBJ2-7; D might be TRBD2 (6 bases). V lost 1 base and J lost 0, with 16 bases in between. CDR1 and CDR2 from the germline V gene are SGHVS and FNYEAQ. This CDR3 comprises 17 residues.

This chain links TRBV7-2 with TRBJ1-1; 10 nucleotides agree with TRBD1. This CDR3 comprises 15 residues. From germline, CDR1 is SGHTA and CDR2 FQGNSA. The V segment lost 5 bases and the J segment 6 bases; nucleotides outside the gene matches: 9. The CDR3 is CASSASRDRGAEAFF. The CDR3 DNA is TGTGCCAGCAGCGCAAGCCGGGACAGGGGCGCTGAAGCTTTCTTT.

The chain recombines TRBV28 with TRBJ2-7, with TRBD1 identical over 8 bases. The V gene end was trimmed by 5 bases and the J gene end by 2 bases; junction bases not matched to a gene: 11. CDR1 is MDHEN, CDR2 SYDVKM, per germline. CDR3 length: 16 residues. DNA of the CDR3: TGTGCCAGCAGTACTACCGGGACAGGTAGTACCTACGAGCAGTACTTC. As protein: CASSTTGTGSTYEQYF. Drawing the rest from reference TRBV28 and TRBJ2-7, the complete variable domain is DVKVTQSSRYLVKRTGEKVFLECVQDMDHENMFWYRQDPGLGLRLIYFSYDVKMKEKGDIPEGYSVSREKKERFSLILESASTNQTSMYLCASSTTGTGSTYEQYFGPGTRLTVT.

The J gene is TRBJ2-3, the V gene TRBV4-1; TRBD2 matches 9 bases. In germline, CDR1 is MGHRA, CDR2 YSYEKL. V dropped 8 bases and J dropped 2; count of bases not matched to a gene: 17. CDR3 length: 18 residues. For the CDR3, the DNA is TGCGCCAGCGAAGGAGAAAAGGGACTAGCCCCAGCCACAGATACGCAGTATTTT. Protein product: CASEGEKGLAPATDTQYF.

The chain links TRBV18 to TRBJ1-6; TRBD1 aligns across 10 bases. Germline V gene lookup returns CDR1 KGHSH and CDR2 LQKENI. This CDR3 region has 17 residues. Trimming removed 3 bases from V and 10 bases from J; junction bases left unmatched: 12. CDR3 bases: TGTGCCAGCTCACCGCCGGGGAGGGGGACAGGGGAATCACCCCTCCACTTT. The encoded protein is CASSPPGRGTGESPLHF.

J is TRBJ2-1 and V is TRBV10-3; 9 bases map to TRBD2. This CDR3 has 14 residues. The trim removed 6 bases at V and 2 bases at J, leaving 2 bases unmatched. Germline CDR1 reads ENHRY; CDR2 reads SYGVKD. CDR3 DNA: TGTGCCATCAGGGGACTAGCAACCTACAATGAGCAGTTCTTC. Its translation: CAIRGLATYNEQFF.

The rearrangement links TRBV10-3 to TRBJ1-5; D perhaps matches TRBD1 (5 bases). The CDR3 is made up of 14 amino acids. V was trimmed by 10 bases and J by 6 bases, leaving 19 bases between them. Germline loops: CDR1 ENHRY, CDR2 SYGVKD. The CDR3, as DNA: TGTGCCACCCGAACAGGTTTTGCTCGTCAGCCCCAGCATTTT. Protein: CATRTGFARQPQHF.

The CDR3 sequence is CASSLSAEAGELFF. For the CDR3, the DNA is TGTGCCAGCAGTTTATCGGCAGAGGCCGGGGAGCTGTTTTTT. This sequence joins TRBV27 and TRBJ2-2, with D unresolved. This CDR3 spans 14 amino acids. V was pared by 0 bases and J by 6 bases, with 8 bases between. CDR1 and CDR2 from the germline V gene are MNHEY and SMNVEV (reference sequence).

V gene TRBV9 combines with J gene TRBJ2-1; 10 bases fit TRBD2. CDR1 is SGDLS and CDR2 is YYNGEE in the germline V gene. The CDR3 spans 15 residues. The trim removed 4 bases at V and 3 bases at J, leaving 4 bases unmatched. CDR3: CASSSVAGGYNEQFF. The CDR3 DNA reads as TGTGCCAGCAGCTCCGTAGCGGGAGGCTACAATGAGCAGTTCTTC. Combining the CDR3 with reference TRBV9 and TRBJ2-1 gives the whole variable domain DSGVTQTPKHLITATGQRVTLRCSPRSGDLSVYWYQQSLDQGLQFLIQYYNGEERAKGNILERFSAQQFPDLHSELNLSSLELGDSALYFCASSSVAGGYNEQFFGPGTRLTVL.

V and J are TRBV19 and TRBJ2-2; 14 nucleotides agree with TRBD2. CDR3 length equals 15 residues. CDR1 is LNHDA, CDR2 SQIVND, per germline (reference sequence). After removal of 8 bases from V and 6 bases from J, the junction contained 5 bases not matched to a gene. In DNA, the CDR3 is TGTGCCAGTCAGGGACTAGCGGGAGTGGCCGGGGAGCTGTTTTTT. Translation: CASQGLAGVAGELFF. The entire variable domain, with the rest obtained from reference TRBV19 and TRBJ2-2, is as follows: DGGITQSPKYLFRKEGQNVTLSCEQNLNHDAMYWYRQDPGQGLRLIYYSQIVNDFQKGDIAEGYSVSREKKESFPLTVTSAQKNPTAFYLCASQGLAGVAGELFFGEGSRLTVL.

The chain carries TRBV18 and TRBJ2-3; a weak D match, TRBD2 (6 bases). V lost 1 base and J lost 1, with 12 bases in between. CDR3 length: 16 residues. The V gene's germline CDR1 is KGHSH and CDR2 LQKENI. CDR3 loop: CASSPRLVEGTDTQYF. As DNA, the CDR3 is TGTGCCAGCTCACCACGACTAGTTGAGGGCACAGATACGCAGTATTTT.